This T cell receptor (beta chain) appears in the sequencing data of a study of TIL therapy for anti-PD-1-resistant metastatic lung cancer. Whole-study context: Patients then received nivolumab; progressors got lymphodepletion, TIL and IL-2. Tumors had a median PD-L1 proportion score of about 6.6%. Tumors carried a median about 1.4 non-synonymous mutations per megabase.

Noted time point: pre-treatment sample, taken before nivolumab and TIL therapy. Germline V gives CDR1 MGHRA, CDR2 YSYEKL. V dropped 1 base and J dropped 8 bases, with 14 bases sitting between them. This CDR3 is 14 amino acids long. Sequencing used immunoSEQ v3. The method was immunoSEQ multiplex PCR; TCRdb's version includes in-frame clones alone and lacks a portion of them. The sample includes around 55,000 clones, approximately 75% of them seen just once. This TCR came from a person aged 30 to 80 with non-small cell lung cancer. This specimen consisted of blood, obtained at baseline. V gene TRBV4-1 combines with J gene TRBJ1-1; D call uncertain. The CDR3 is CASSQVRIQTEAFF. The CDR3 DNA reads TGCGCCAGCAGCCAAGTAAGGATCCAGACCGAAGCTTTCTTT.